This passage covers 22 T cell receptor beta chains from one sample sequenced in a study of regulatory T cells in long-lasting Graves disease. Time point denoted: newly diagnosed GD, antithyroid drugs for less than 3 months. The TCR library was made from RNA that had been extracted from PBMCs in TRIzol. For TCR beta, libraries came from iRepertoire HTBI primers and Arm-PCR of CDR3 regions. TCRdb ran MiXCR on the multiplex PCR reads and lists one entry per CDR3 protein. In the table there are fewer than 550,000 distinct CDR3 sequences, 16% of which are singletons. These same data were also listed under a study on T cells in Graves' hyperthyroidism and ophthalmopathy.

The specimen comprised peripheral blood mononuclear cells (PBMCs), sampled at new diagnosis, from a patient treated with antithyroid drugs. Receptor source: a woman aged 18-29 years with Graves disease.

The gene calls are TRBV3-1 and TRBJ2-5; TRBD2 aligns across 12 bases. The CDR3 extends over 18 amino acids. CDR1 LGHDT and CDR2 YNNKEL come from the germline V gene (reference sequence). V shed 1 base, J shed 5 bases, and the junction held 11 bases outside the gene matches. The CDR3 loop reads CASSQGLRLAGVGETQYF. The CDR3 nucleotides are TGTGCCAGCAGCCAAGGATTGAGACTAGCGGGAGTGGGGGAGACCCAGTACTTC.

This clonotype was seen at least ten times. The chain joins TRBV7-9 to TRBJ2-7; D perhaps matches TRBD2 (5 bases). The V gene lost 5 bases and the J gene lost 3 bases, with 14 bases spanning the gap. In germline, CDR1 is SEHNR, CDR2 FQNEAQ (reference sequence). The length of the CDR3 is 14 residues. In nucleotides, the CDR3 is TGTGCCAGCAGCCCGAGCTGGGAGCTCTACGAGCAGTACTTC. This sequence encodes CASSPSWELYEQYF.

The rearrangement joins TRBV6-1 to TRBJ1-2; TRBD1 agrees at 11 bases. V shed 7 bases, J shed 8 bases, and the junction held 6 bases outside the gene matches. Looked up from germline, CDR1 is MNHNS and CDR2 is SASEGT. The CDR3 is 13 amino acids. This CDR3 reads CASMGTGGEGYTF. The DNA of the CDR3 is TGTGCCAGCATGGGGACAGGGGGTGAAGGCTACACCTTC.

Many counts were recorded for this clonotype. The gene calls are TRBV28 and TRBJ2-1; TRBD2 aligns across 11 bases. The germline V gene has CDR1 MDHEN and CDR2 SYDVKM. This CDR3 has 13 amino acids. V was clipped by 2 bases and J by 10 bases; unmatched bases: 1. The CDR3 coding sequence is TGTGCCAGCAGTTTAGGACTAGCGGGCGAGCAGTTCTTC. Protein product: CASSLGLAGEQFF.

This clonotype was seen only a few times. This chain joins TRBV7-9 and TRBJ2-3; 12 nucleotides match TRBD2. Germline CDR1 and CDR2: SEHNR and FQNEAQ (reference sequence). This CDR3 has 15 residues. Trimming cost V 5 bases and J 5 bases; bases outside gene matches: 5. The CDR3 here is CASSVLAGGGDTQYF. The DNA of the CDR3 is TGTGCCAGCAGCGTACTAGCGGGAGGAGGAGATACGCAGTATTTT.

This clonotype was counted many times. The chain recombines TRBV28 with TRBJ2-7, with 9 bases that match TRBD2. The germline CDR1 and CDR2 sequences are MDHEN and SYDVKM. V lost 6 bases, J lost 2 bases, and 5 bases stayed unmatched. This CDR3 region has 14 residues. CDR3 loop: CASRKAGGTYEQYF. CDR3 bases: TGTGCCAGCAGGAAAGCGGGAGGAACCTACGAGCAGTACTTC.

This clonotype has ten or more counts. The CDR3 DNA is TGTGCCAGCAGCTCCCTGGGACGGCGAGCCAAAAACATTCAGTACTTC. As protein: CASSSLGRRAKNIQYF. The chain recombines TRBV12-3 or TRBV12-4 with TRBJ2-4; D is possibly TRBD1 or TRBD2 (5 bases each). This CDR3 contains 16 residues. V lost 6 bases and J lost 0, with 15 bases in between.

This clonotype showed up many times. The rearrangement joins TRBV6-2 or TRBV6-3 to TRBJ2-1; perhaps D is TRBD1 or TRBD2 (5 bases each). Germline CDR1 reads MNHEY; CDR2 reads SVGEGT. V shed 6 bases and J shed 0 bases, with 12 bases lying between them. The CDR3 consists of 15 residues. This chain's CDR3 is CASRGTDSSYNEQFF. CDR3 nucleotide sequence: TGTGCCAGCAGGGGGACGGATAGCTCCTACAATGAGCAGTTCTTC.

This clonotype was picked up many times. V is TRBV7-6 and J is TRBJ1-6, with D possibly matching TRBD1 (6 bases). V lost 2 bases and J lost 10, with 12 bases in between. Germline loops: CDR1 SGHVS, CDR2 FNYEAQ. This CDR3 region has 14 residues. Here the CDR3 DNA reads TGTGCCAGCAGCTTAACAGGGATCGGGTCACCCCTCCACTTT. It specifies CASSLTGIGSPLHF. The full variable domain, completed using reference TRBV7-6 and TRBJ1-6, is GAGVSQSPRYKVTKRGQDVALRCDPISGHVSLYWYRQALGQGPEFLTYFNYEAQQDKSGLPNDRFSAERPEGSISTLTIQRTEQRDSAMYRCASSLTGIGSPLHFGNGTRLTVT.

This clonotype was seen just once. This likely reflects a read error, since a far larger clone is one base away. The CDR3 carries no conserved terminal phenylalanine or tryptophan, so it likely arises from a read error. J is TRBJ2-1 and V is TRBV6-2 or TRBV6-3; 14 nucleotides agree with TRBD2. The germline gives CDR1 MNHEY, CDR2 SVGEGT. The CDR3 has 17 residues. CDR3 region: CASSDSFGTSGSNEQFS. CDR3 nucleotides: TGTGCCAGCAGTGACTCGTTTGGGACTAGCGGGAGTAATGAGCAGTTCTCC.

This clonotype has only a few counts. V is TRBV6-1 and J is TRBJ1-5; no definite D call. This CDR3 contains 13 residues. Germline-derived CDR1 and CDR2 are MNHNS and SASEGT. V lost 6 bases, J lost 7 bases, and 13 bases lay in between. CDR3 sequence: CASSTSELQPQHF. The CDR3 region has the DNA TGTGCCAGCAGCACAAGTGAACTACAGCCCCAGCATTTT.

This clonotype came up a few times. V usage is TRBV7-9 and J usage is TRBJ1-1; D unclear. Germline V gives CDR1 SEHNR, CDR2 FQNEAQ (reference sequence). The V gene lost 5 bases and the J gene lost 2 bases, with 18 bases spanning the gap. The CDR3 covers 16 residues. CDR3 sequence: CASSPPSVLFNTEAFF. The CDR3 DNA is TGTGCCAGCAGCCCTCCTAGCGTTTTATTTAACACTGAAGCTTTCTTT.

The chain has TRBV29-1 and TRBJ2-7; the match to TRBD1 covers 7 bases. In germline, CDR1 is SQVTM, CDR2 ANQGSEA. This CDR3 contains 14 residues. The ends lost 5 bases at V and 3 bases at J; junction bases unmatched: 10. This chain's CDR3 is CSVIRDSQSYEQYF. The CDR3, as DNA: TGCAGCGTTATCCGGGACAGTCAAAGCTACGAGCAGTACTTC.

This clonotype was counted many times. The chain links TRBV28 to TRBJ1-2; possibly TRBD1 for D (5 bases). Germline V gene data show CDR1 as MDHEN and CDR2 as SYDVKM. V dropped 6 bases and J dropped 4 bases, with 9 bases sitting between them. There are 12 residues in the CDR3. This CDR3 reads CASSSRAYGYTF. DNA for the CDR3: TGTGCCAGCAGCTCCAGGGCCTATGGCTACACCTTC.

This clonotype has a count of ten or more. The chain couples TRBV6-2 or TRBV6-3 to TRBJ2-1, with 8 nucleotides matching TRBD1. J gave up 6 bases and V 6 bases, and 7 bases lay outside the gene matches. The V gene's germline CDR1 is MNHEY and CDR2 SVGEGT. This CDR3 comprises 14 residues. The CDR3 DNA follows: TGTGCCAGCAGGACTGGACAGGGTCCCAATGAGCAGTTCTTC. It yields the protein CASRTGQGPNEQFF.

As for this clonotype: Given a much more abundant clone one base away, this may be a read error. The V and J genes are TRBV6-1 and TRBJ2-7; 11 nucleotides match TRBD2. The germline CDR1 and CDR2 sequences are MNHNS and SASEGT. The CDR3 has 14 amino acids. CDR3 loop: CAGSTSGSTYEQYF. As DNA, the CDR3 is TGTGCCGGCAGCACTAGCGGGAGCACCTACGAGCAGTACTTC.

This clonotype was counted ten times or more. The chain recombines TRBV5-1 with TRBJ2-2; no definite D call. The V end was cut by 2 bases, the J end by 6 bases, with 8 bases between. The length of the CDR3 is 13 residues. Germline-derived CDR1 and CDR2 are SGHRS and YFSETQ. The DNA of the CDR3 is TGCGCCAGCAGCTTCAGGCAGCCCGGGGAGCTGTTTTTT. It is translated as CASSFRQPGELFF. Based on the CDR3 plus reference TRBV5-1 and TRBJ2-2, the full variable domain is KAGVTQTPRYLIKTRGQQVTLSCSPISGHRSVSWYQQTPGQGLQFLFEYFSETQRNKGNFPGRFSGRQFSNSRSEMNVSTLELGDSALYLCASSFRQPGELFFGEGSRLTVL.

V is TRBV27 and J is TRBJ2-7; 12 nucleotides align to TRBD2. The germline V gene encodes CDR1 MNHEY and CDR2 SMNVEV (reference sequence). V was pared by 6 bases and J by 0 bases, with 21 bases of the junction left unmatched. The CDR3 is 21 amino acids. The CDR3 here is CASSRLSPGTSGFTNSYEQYF. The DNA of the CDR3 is TGTGCCAGCAGCCGACTCTCTCCCGGGACTAGCGGGTTCACGAACTCCTACGAGCAGTACTTC.

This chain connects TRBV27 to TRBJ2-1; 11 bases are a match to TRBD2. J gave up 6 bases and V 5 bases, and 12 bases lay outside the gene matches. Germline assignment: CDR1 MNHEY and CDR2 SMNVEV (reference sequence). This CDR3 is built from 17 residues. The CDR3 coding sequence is TGTGCCAGCAGTCCCAAGGGACTAGCGGTTCCCCGCAATGAGCAGTTCTTC. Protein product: CASSPKGLAVPRNEQFF.

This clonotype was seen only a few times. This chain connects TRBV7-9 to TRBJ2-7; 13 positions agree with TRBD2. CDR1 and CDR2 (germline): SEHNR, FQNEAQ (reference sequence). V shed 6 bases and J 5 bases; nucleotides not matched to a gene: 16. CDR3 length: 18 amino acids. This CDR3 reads CASSNGLAGVVWADEQYF. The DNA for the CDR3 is TGTGCCAGCAGTAACGGACTAGCGGGAGTAGTCTGGGCTGACGAGCAGTACTTC.

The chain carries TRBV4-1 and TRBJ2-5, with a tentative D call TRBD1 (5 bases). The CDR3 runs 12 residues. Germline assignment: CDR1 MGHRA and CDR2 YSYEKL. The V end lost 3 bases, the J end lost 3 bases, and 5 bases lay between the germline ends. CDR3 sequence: CASSQTEETQYF. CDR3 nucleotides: TGCGCCAGCAGCCAGACAGAAGAGACCCAGTACTTC.

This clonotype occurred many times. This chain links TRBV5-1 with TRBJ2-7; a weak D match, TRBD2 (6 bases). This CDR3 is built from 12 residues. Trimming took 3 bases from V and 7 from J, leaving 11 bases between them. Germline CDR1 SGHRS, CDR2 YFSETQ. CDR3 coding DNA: TGCGCCAGCAGCTGGGACTCAGGGGAGCAGTACTTC. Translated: CASSWDSGEQYF.